This T cell receptor (beta chain) stems from a study of shared clonotypes between healthy human individuals. As for the study in general: CD4 naive and CD4 memory each took three plates per donor, while CD8 naive took two and CD8 memory one.

Trimming cost V 6 bases and J 3 bases; bases outside gene matches: 5. CDR1 is SGHRS and CDR2 is YFSETQ in the germline V gene. The CDR3 length is 14 residues. Genomic DNA per cell subset filled all wells of several immunoSEQ plates. The table came from immunoSEQ multiplex PCR; TCRdb's copy has only in-frame clones and leaves some out. The profile shows nearly 750,000 clones, over 60% of them singletons. The chain carries TRBV5-1 and TRBJ2-7; 11 nucleotides line up with TRBD2. The source of this sequence is a woman aged 25 to 39 in good health. The specimen was memory CD4+ T cells sorted from blood. The subset here: CD45RA-negative fraction. CDR3 in DNA: TGCGCCAGCACCGCCGGGACTAGCGGCTACGAGCAGTACTTC. Its protein product is CASTAGTSGYEQYF.